This T cell receptor beta chain was sequenced during a study of post-analysis software for immune sequencing data. Germline values: CDR1 DFQATT, CDR2 SNEGSKA (reference sequence). Trimming took off 2 bases at V and 3 bases at J, with 8 bases between the two ends. This CDR3 has 13 amino acids. The study's findings and limits: Comparison of patients with controls showed about 5 TRBV segments more frequent in patients, TRBV5-6, TRBV5-1 and TRBV20-1 among them.

Unique molecular identifiers were carried by the TCR beta cDNA libraries. TCRdb re-derived calls from the PCR reads in MiXCR, one entry per CDR3 protein. The sample records 600,000 to 700,000 distinct CDR3 sequences, 59% being singletons. Notes on this clonotype: Its antigen is currently unknown.

The sequenced sample consisted of blood. The TCR was taken from a girl aged 2 to 9 with multiple sclerosis. J is TRBJ2-1 and V is TRBV20-1; D ambiguous. The CDR3: CSARQRSYNEQFF. CDR3 sequence (DNA): TGCAGTGCTAGACAGCGAAGCTACAATGAGCAGTTCTTC.